This TCR beta chain was sequenced for a study of blood T cell repertoires in COVID-19. Study-level information: Specimens from acute and convalescent COVID-19 originated in the United States, Italy and Spain. From T cells, B-cell-depleted T cells, or PBMCs came the material, which was cDNA or gDNA.

Trimming removed 0 bases at V and 1 base at J, with 14 bases between. This CDR3 has 16 residues. Germline V CDR1 and CDR2: SGDLS, YYNGEE. Patients from Seattle were sampled longitudinally, starting during active infection. The repertoire was sequenced with immunoSEQ multiplex PCR; TCRdb's copy has only in-frame clones and lacks some. The sample holds about 210,000 clones, roughly 80% seen once. The clonotype was recovered from a woman of 80 years or more with COVID-19, enrolled during active disease. The genes are TRBV9 and TRBJ2-7; TRBD2 is a possible D gene (6 bases). Sequencing input: peripheral blood. For the CDR3, the DNA is TGTGCCAGCAGCGTAGCGGCTAGCGTGGGTTCCTACGAGCAGTACTTC. It yields the protein CASSVAASVGSYEQYF.